This T cell receptor (beta chain) was recovered during a study of blood T cell repertoires in COVID-19. Whole-study context: Donors in the United States, Italy and Spain gave samples during acute or convalescent COVID-19.

TCRdb's copy holds only in-frame clones and misses some; the assay was immunoSEQ multiplex PCR. In the table there are 60,000 to 85,000 clones, roughly three quarters of which are singletons. The sample taken for sequencing was peripheral blood. This TCR was recovered from a man between 65 and 85 years old with acute or convalescent COVID-19.

CDR3 nucleotide sequence: TGCGCCAGCAGCCCCCCGGCGGGAGGCGGGTTTGAGACCCAGTACTTC. It specifies CASSPPAGGGFETQYF. V is TRBV4-1 and J is TRBJ2-5; 8 bases match TRBD2. The CDR3 covers 16 residues. V trimming: 4 bases; J trimming: 5 bases; junction bases outside the gene matches: 12. The germline V gene has CDR1 MGHRA and CDR2 YSYEKL.